A single sample gave rise to the 27 T cell receptor beta chains below, sequenced in a study of post-analysis software for immune sequencing data. Overall study results and limits: In patients, five or six TRBV segments were more frequent than in controls, with TRBV5-6, TRBV5-1 and TRBV20-1 among them.

cDNA libraries for TCR beta contained unique molecular identifiers. TCRdb passed the PCR reads through MiXCR, listing each CDR3 protein once. The table shows hundreds of thousands of distinct CDR3 sequences, with 44% occurring only once. Antigens for these TCRs are unknown. The sequenced sample was blood. The receptors were gathered from a girl aged 10 to 17 with multiple sclerosis.

The chain combines TRBV12-3 or TRBV12-4 with TRBJ2-1; 7 bases are shared with TRBD2. The DNA end is more similar to TRBJ2-7, so the J call may be wrong. The CDR3 is made up of 15 amino acids. CDR3 residues: CASRGGEGLQYEQYF. The DNA of the CDR3 is TGTGCCAGCAGGGGGGGGGAGGGACTCCAGTACGAGCAGTACTTC.

The chain recombines TRBV12-3 or TRBV12-4 with TRBJ1-1; 7 positions match TRBD1. The CDR3 length is 16 residues. Trimming cost V 7 bases and J 0 bases; bases outside gene matches: 11. The chain's CDR3 is CASIRRRGPMNTEAFF. CDR3 DNA: TGTGCCAGCATACGCCGTAGGGGGCCCATGAACACTGAAGCTTTCTTT.

The CDR3 nucleotides are TGTGCCACCAAGCGGGGGACCTCCTACGAGCAGTACTTC. Encoded protein: CATKRGTSYEQYF. The gene calls are TRBV27 and TRBJ2-7; TRBD2 aligns across 8 bases. Germline values: CDR1 MNHEY, CDR2 SMNVEV (reference sequence). With V trimmed by 10 bases and J by 0 bases, 5 bases remained unmatched. This CDR3 is built from 13 residues.

The chain employs TRBV3-1 and TRBJ2-5; TRBD1 is a possible D gene (5 bases). The CDR3 has 17 residues. Trimming cost V 1 base and J 3 bases, with 18 bases left between them. Germline CDR1 is LGHDT and CDR2 is YNNKEL (reference sequence). The CDR3 sequence is CASSQVLGRAWEETQYF. In DNA form, the CDR3 reads TGTGCCAGCAGCCAAGTATTGGGCAGGGCCTGGGAAGAGACCCAGTACTTC.

This chain links TRBV5-1 with TRBJ1-1; TRBD1 agrees at 7 bases. The CDR3 extends over 15 amino acids. Trimming cost V 4 bases and J 1 base; bases outside gene matches: 7. The V gene's germline CDR1 is SGHRS and CDR2 YFSETQ. The CDR3, as DNA: TGCGCCAGCAGCGGCGCCGGGACAGCGAACACTGAAGCTTTCTTT. Translation gives CASSGAGTANTEAFF. The full variable domain, with the rest looked up from reference TRBV5-1 and TRBJ1-1, is KAGVTQTPRYLIKTRGQQVTLSCSPISGHRSVSWYQQTPGQGLQFLFEYFSETQRNKGNFPGRFSGRQFSNSRSEMNVSTLELGDSALYLCASSGAGTANTEAFFGQGTRLTVV.

This chain joins TRBV5-5 and TRBJ2-4, with D perhaps TRBD2 (6 bases). CDR1 and CDR2 (germline): SGHKS, YYEKEE (reference sequence). This CDR3 spans 13 amino acids. V gave up 5 bases and J gave up 8 bases, with 14 bases separating them. The CDR3 region has the DNA TGTGCCAGCAGGTCGGAGAGGAGGGACATTCAGTACTTC. Encoded protein: CASRSERRDIQYF.

This chain connects TRBV6-2 or TRBV6-3 to TRBJ1-2; 10 bases align to TRBD1. The CDR3 consists of 15 residues. V was pared by 4 bases and J by 8 bases, with 10 bases of the junction left unmatched. In germline, CDR1 is MNHEY, CDR2 SVGEGT. Here the CDR3 reads CASSLTGTGAEGYTF. The CDR3 bases are TGTGCCAGCAGTTTGACCGGGACAGGGGCGGAAGGCTACACCTTC.

The rearrangement links TRBV20-1 to TRBJ2-1, with TRBD2 identical over 7 bases. There are 13 residues in the CDR3. J was trimmed by 6 bases and V by 6 bases; bases with no gene match: 8. Germline V gene lookup returns CDR1 DFQATT and CDR2 SNEGSKA (reference sequence). This CDR3 is CSAVAGVRNEQFF. The CDR3 coding sequence is TGCAGTGCCGTCGCGGGGGTGCGCAATGAGCAGTTCTTC.

This clonotype was detected a few times. The chain carries TRBV5-5 and TRBJ2-7, with 7 bases matching TRBD1. Germline loops: CDR1 SGHKS, CDR2 YYEKEE (reference sequence). J lost 0 bases, V lost 4 bases, and 10 bases had no gene match. The CDR3 length is 16 residues. This CDR3 reads CASSLRTGQFSYEQYF. CDR3 coding DNA: TGTGCCAGCAGCCTCAGGACAGGACAGTTCTCCTACGAGCAGTACTTC.

Comment on this clonotype: Germline and junction disagree at one end, which may indicate a read error. The chain couples TRBV20-1 to TRBJ2-7, with no clear D. The CDR3 is 14 residues long. Germline V lookup: CDR1 DFQATT, CDR2 SNEGSKA (reference sequence). CDR3 nucleotide sequence: TGCAGTGCTTACCCAGCAGGTAGCTCCTACGGGCAGTACTTC. It translates to CSAYPAGSSYGQYF.

The table lists this clonotype with a few counts. This sequence joins TRBV29-1 and TRBJ1-1; D is unclear. The CDR3 extends over 13 amino acids. V was cut by 4 bases and J by 6 bases, with 15 bases left in between. Germline lookup yields CDR1 SQVTM and CDR2 ANQGSEA. The CDR3 sequence: CSVGGRSRPEAFF. In DNA form, the CDR3 reads TGCAGCGTTGGAGGGAGATCTCGGCCTGAAGCTTTCTTT. Drawing the rest from reference TRBV29-1 and TRBJ1-1, the complete variable domain is SAVISQKPSRDICQRGTSLTIQCQVDSQVTMMFWYRQQPGQSLTLIATANQGSEATYESGFVIDKFPISRPNLTFSTLTVSNMSPEDSSIYLCSVGGRSRPEAFFGQGTRLTVV.

The J gene is TRBJ2-7, the V gene TRBV7-8; 9 nucleotides agree with TRBD2. The CDR3 consists of 16 residues. The J segment lost 3 bases and the V segment lost 5 bases, leaving 11 bases of the junction unmatched. Germline values: CDR1 SGHVS, CDR2 FQNEAQ. The CDR3 DNA reads as TGTGCCAGCAGCCCAGGGACTAGCTGGGCTCACTACGAGCAGTACTTC. It yields the protein CASSPGTSWAHYEQYF.

The chain carries TRBV10-3 and TRBJ2-3, with 11 bases identical to TRBD2. The CDR3 runs 15 residues. CDR1 is ENHRY and CDR2 is SYGVKD in the germline V gene. V was clipped by 6 bases and J by 3 bases; unmatched bases: 5. In DNA form, the CDR3 reads TGTGCCATCAGATCTAGCGGGGGGCAGACAGATACGCAGTATTTT. Translation gives CAIRSSGGQTDTQYF.

The chain uses TRBV6-1 and TRBJ2-1, with 11 bases that match TRBD2. The V and J ends lost 4 bases and 8 bases, in that order; junction bases with no gene match: 10. The CDR3 length is 16 residues. Germline assignment: CDR1 MNHNS and CDR2 SASEGT. DNA for the CDR3: TGTGCCAGCAGTGCGAGTGGGCTAGCGGGGGGATATGAGCAGTTCTTC. This encodes CASSASGLAGGYEQFF.

This clonotype was seen more than once but under ten times. The gene calls are TRBV7-9 and TRBJ2-1; weak D call: TRBD2 (6 bases). The CDR3 contains 14 residues. Germline V gene sequence: CDR1 SEHNR, CDR2 FQNEAQ (reference sequence). V was trimmed by 3 bases and J by 8 bases, leaving 14 bases between them. CDR3 loop: CASSFEAGWHEQFF. The DNA of the CDR3 is TGTGCCAGCAGCTTTGAGGCGGGGTGGCATGAGCAGTTCTTC.

In DNA, the CDR3 is TGTGCCAGCAGCTTACCCCAAACAGGGAAGGCTTACTACGAGCAGTACTTC. Its translation: CASSLPQTGKAYYEQYF. V and J are TRBV7-9 and TRBJ2-7; a weak D match, TRBD1 (6 bases). This CDR3 comprises 17 residues. V was clipped by 2 bases and J by 3 bases, with 20 bases between them. Germline V lookup: CDR1 SEHNR, CDR2 FQNEAQ (reference sequence). Full variable domain (missing parts from reference TRBV7-9 and TRBJ2-7): DTGVSQNPRHKITKRGQNVTFRCDPISEHNRLYWYRQTLGQGPEFLTYFQNEAQLEKSRLLSDRFSAERPKGSFSTLEIQRTEQGDSAMYLCASSLPQTGKAYYEQYFGPGTRLTVT.

The V gene is TRBV4-2, the J gene TRBJ2-6, with D possibly matching TRBD2 (5 bases). The germline V gene encodes CDR1 LGHNA and CDR2 YNFKEQ. This CDR3 comprises 17 residues. Between the trimmed V and J ends, which lost 3 bases and 4 bases, there was a span of 16 bases. In DNA, the CDR3 is TGTGCCAGCAGCCAGGCAGCCACTAGGTCGGGGGCCAACGTCCTGACTTTC. Protein: CASSQAATRSGANVLTF.

The chain combines TRBV5-1 with TRBJ2-5, with 10 bases identical to TRBD1. The CDR3 has 15 amino acids. The germline gives CDR1 SGHRS, CDR2 YFSETQ. The trim removed 5 bases at V and 5 bases at J, leaving 9 bases unmatched. The CDR3 spells CASRIRTGGVETQYF. DNA of the CDR3: TGCGCCAGCAGAATTCGGACAGGGGGGGTCGAGACCCAGTACTTC. The complete variable domain, with remaining parts taken from reference TRBV5-1 and TRBJ2-5, reads KAGVTQTPRYLIKTRGQQVTLSCSPISGHRSVSWYQQTPGQGLQFLFEYFSETQRNKGNFPGRFSGRQFSNSRSEMNVSTLELGDSALYLCASRIRTGGVETQYFGPGTRLLVL.

The CDR3 sequence is CAISESWNRGYGYTF. The CDR3 region has the DNA TGTGCCATCAGTGAGAGCTGGAACAGGGGCTATGGCTACACCTTC. This sequence joins TRBV10-3 and TRBJ1-2, with TRBD1 matching 7 bases. CDR1 ENHRY and CDR2 SYGVKD come from the germline V gene. Trimming cost V 2 bases and J 4 bases; bases outside gene matches: 7. This CDR3 is 15 amino acids long.

The chain employs TRBV5-4 and TRBJ2-3, with D tentatively TRBD1 (5 bases). The length of the CDR3 is 15 residues. The germline V and J ends were trimmed by 3 bases and 0 bases, with 11 bases remaining between them. Germline values: CDR1 SGHNT, CDR2 YYREEE (reference sequence). The CDR3 region has the DNA TGTGCCAGCAGCTGGGGCAGCGCTAGCACAGATACGCAGTATTTT. Its protein is CASSWGSASTDTQYF.

The chain employs TRBV4-1 and TRBJ2-4, with 8 bases that match TRBD2. CDR3 length equals 17 residues. In germline, CDR1 is MGHRA, CDR2 YSYEKL. Trimming at V came to 4 bases and at J to 3 bases, leaving 11 bases not matched to a gene. CDR3 in amino acids: CASSLGRLAGGKNIQYF. The DNA of the CDR3 is TGCGCCAGCAGCCTGGGTCGGCTAGCGGGTGGCAAAAACATTCAGTACTTC.

The V and J genes are TRBV20-1 and TRBJ2-5; 13 bases match TRBD2. Losses at the gene ends were 6 bases for V and 7 bases for J; bases not matched to a gene: 8. CDR3 length: 14 residues. The V gene's germline CDR1 is DFQATT and CDR2 SNEGSKA (reference sequence). The CDR3 spells CSASTSGGAGTQYF. CDR3 sequence (DNA): TGCAGTGCCAGTACTAGCGGGGGGGCGGGGACCCAGTACTTC.

The V call is TRBV20-1, the J call TRBJ2-1, with a weak D call TRBD2 (6 bases). Germline values: CDR1 DFQATT, CDR2 SNEGSKA (reference sequence). This CDR3 spans 14 amino acids. V lost 5 bases and J lost 3, with 14 bases in between. The CDR3 DNA sequence: TGCAGTGCTGGTTTTCCGGGACTCTACAATGAGCAGTTCTTC. Translating gives CSAGFPGLYNEQFF.

J is TRBJ2-1 and V is TRBV18; TRBD2 aligns across 8 bases. Trimming took 3 bases from V and 9 from J; bases not matched to a gene: 7. From germline, CDR1 is KGHSH and CDR2 LQKENI. CDR3 length: 14 amino acids. CDR3 bases: TGTGCCAGCTCACCTTCGGGGGGGGCGAGTGAGCAGTTCTTC. This codes for CASSPSGGASEQFF.

The chain employs TRBV7-2 and TRBJ2-4; D remains ambiguous. This CDR3 is 11 amino acids long. Trimming took off 6 bases at V and 13 bases at J, with 13 bases between the two ends. Germline CDR1 is SGHTA and CDR2 is FQGNSA. The CDR3 spells CASSYNQKQYF. The DNA of the CDR3 is TGTGCCAGCAGTTACAATCAAAAGCAGTACTTC.

This chain joins TRBV20-1 and TRBJ2-4, with a weak D call TRBD1 (5 bases). The tail of the sequence fits TRBJ2-7 better, so the J call may be wrong. The CDR3 has 13 amino acids. Germline lookup yields CDR1 DFQATT and CDR2 SNEGSKA (reference sequence). CDR3 residues: CSASLVRGYEQYF. CDR3 bases: TGCAGTGCTAGTCTGGTTAGGGGATACGAGCAGTACTTC.

V and J are TRBV20-1 and TRBJ1-2; D not resolved. There are 12 residues in the CDR3. CDR1 and CDR2 (germline): DFQATT, SNEGSKA (reference sequence). V was cut by 6 bases and J by 0 bases, with 8 bases left in between. The CDR3 reads CSALMTNYGYTF. The CDR3 bases are TGCAGTGCCCTCATGACTAACTATGGCTACACCTTC.